The rows below give T cell receptor beta chains drawn from one sample of a study of beta chain features in type 1 diabetes. Produced via immunoSEQ multiplex PCR; TCRdb's table is partial and in-frame only. Of hundreds of thousands of clones listed, about an eighth were seen once; the top ten hold less than 0.025%. The specimen sequenced was naive CD4+ T cells from blood. The origin of the receptors is a man between 18 and 35 years old with type 1 diabetes. The CDR3 runs from the conserved cysteine through the conserved F or W. D genes are given only for firm matches. Only some rows state a clone size, as once, few, many or a class for expanded clones.

>few|TRBJ1-2|TRBV15|NA
TGTGCCACCAGCGCCAAATGGGACGTAGACTATGGCTACACCTTC
CATSAKWDVDYGYTF
>NA|TRBJ2-7|TRBV30|NA
TGTGCCTGGAGTGCCGGCAACTACGAGCAGTACTTC
CAWSAGNYEQYF
>few|TRBJ2-1|TRBV6-5|NA
TGTGCCAGCAGTTCCGCCCGAGCGGGCTCCTACAATGAGCAGTTCTTC
CASSSARAGSYNEQFF
>few|TRBJ1-2|TRBV7-9|TRBD1
TGTGCCAGCAGCTTCGGACAGGGCAACGGCTATGGCTACACCTTC
CASSFGQGNGYGYTF
>NA|TRBJ1-6|TRBV30|TRBD1
TGTGCCTGGGTGGGACAGCATAATTCACCCCTCCACTTT
CAWVGQHNSPLHF
>NA|TRBJ2-5|TRBV27|NA
TGTGCCAGCAGTCCAGTTCGGGCTCTTCTAACGTCCCAAGAGACCCAGTACTTC
CASSPVRALLTSQETQYF
>NA|TRBJ2-2|TRBV18|NA
TGTGCCAGCTCACGACTAGGGAACGGGGAGCTGTTTTTT
CASSRLGNGELFF
>NA|TRBJ2-5|TRBV13|TRBD2
TGTGCCAGCAGCCCGGGGAGGGAGCAGTACTTC
CASSPGREQYF
>NA|TRBJ1-2|TRBV11-3|NA
TGTGCCAGCAGCTCCGCTGGCTACACCTTC
CASSSAGYTF
>few|TRBJ2-6|TRBV7-9|NA
TGTGCCAGCAGCTTAGGTGACAGAAGATTGTATTCTGGGGCCAACGTCCTGACTTTC
CASSLGDRRLYSGANVLTF
>few|TRBJ2-1|TRBV27|NA
TGTGCCAGCAGATGGACTGGTGAGCAGTTCTTC
CASRWTGEQFF
>few|TRBJ1-1|TRBV6-5|NA
TGTGCCAGCAGGGATTGGGAGACTGAAGCTTTCTTT
CASRDWETEAFF
>few|TRBJ2-7|TRBV9|NA
TGTGCCAGCAGCGGGACCGGGAACTCCTACGAGCAGTACTTC
CASSGTGNSYEQYF
>few|TRBJ1-1|TRBV18|NA
TGTGCCAGCTCACCTTCGACAGGTTGGGCGGCTGAAGCTTTCTTT
CASSPSTGWAAEAFF